This paragraph reports one TCR beta chain. Its antigen is not known. V lost 2 bases, J lost 0 bases, and 10 bases lay in between. CDR1 and CDR2 from the germline V gene are SGDLS and YYNGEE. The CDR3 spans 15 residues. The data were taken from a study of CD8 T cells in Susac syndrome. Roughly 0.5 to 1 ug RNA was reverse transcribed with random hexamers. TCRdb reprocessed the immunoSEQ multiplex PCR reads via MiXCR and lists one record per CDR3 protein. The sample carries around 81,000 distinct CDR3 sequences, around 94% recorded once. Study-level findings and limits: That the number of individuals in its TCR sequencing and HLA analysis was relatively small was acknowledged by the study.

The clonotype was recovered from a human donor with Susac syndrome. The chain couples TRBV9 to TRBJ2-3; D unclear. Sequencing input: CD8+ T cells from PBMCs. CDR3 nucleotide sequence: TGTGCCAGCAGCGTCGCGGTTCTTAGCACAGATACGCAGTATTTT. Its translation is CASSVAVLSTDTQYF.